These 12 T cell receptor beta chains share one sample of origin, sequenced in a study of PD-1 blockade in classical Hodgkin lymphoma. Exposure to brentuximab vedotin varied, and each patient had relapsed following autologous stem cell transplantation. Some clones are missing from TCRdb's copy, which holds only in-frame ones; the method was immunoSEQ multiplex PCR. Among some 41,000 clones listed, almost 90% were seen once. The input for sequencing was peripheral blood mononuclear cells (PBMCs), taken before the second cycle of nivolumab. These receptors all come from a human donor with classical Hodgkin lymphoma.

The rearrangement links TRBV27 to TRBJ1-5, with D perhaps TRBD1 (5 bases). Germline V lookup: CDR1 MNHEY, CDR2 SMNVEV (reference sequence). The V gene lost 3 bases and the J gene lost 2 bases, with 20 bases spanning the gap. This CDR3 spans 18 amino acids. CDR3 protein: CASSFTHGQLLGNQPQHF. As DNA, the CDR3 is TGTGCCAGCAGTTTTACCCACGGACAACTCCTGGGCAATCAGCCCCAGCATTTT.

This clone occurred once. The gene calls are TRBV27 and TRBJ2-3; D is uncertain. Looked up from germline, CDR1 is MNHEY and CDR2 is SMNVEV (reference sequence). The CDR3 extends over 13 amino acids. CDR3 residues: CAAVPILTDTQYF. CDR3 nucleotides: TGTGCGGCAGTCCCCATACTCACAGATACGCAGTATTTT.

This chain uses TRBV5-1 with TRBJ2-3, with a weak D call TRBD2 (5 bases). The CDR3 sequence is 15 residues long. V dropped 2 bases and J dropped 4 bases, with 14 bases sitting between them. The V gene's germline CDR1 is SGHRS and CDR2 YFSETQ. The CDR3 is CASSFLAGSADTQYF. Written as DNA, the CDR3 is TGCGCCAGCAGCTTCCTGGCGGGTAGCGCAGATACGCAGTATTTT.

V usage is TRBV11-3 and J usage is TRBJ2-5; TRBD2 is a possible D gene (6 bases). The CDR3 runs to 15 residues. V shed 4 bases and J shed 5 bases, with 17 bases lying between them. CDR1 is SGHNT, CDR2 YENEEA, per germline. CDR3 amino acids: CASSSYRTDYETQYF. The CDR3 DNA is TGTGCCAGCAGCTCCTACAGGACGGACTATGAGACCCAGTACTTC.

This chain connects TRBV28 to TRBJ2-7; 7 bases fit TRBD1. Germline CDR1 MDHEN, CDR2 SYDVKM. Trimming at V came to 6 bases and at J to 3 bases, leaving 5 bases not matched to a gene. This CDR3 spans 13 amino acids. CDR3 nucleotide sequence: TGTGCCAGCAGGAACCGGGACAGCTACGAGCAGTACTTC. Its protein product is CASRNRDSYEQYF.

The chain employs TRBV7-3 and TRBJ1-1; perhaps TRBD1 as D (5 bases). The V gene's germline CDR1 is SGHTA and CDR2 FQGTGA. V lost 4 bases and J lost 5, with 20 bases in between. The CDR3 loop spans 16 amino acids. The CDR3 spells CASSSLFRQGRTEAFF. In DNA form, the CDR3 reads TGTGCCAGCAGCTCCCTCTTTCGGCAGGGTCGGACTGAAGCTTTCTTT.

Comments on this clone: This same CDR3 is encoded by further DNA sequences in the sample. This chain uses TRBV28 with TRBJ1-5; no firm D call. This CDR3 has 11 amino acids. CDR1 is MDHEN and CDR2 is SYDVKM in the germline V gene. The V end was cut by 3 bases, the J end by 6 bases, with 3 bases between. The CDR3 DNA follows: TGTGCCAGCAGTTTGAGTCAGCCCCAGCATTTT. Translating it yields CASSLSQPQHF.

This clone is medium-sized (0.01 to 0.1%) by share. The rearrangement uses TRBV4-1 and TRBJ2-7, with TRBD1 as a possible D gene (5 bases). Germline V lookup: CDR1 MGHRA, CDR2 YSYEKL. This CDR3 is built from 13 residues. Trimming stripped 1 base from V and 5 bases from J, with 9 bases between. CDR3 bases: TGCGCCAGCAGCCAAGGGCAGGGCGACGAGCAGTACTTC. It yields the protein CASSQGQGDEQYF.

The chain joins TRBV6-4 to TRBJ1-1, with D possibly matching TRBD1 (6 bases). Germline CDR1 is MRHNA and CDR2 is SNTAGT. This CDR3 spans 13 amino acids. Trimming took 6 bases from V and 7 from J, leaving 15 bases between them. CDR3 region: CASRRREGDEAFF. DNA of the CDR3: TGTGCCAGCAGAAGGCGAGAGGGGGATGAAGCTTTCTTT.

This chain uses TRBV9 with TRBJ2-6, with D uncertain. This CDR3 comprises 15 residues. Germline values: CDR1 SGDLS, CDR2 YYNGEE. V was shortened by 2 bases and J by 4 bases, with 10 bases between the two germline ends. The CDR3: CASSVSGGGANVLTF. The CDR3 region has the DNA TGTGCCAGCAGCGTGTCGGGCGGAGGGGCCAACGTCCTGACTTTC.

This chain's CDR3 is CASSVDGTEGNTIYF. The CDR3 region has the DNA TGTGCCAGCAGCGTCGACGGGACAGAAGGAAACACCATATATTTT. The genes are TRBV9 and TRBJ1-3; 7 positions match TRBD1. Trimming removed 2 bases from V and 4 bases from J; junction bases left unmatched: 6. Per germline, CDR1 SGDLS and CDR2 YYNGEE. The CDR3 contains 15 residues.

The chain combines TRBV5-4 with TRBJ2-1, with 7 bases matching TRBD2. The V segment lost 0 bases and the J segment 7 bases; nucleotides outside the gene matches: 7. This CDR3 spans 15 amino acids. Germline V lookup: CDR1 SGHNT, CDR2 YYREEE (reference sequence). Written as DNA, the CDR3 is TGTGCCAGCAGCTTGGGCCTAGCGGCCTTTAATGAGCAGTTCTTC. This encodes CASSLGLAAFNEQFF.